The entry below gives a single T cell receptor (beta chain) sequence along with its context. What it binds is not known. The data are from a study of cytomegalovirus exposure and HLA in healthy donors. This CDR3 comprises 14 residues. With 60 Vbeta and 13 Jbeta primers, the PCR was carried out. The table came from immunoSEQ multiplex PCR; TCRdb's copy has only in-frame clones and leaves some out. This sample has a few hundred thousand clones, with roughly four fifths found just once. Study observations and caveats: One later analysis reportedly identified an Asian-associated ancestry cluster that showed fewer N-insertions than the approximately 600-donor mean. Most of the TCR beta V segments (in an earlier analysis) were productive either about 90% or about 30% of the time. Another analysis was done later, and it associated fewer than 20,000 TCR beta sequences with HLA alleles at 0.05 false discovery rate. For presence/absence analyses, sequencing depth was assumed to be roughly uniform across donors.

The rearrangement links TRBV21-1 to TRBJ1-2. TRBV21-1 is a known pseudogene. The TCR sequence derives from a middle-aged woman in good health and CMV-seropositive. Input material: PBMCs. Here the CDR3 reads CASSKERLCYGYTF. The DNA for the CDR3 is TGTGCCAGCAGCAAAGAACGACTGTGCTATGGCTACACCTTC.